This T cell receptor (beta chain) was retrieved from a study of T cell repertoires in cytomegalovirus infection. This CDR3 comprises 14 residues. Germline V gene lookup returns CDR1 MNHEY and CDR2 SMNVEV (reference sequence). Trimming removed 3 bases from V and 3 bases from J, with 9 bases in between. A single count supports this clonotype. Its target is unknown. TCRdb passed the reads through MiXCR, listing each CDR3 protein once. The data contain 140,000 to 150,000 distinct CDR3 sequences, 30% to 40% of them singletons. The clonotype was recovered from a human donor in good health (CMV status not recorded). Some clones in this sample may be carry-over from other donors' samples. This chain links TRBV27 with TRBJ2-1, with D hard to call. The sample here was CD8+ T cells from cultured PBMCs, taken from culture after CMV antigen stimulation. CDR3 in DNA: TGTGCCAGCAGTTTTGCAGGCGACTACAATGAGCAGTTCTTC. It codes for CASSFAGDYNEQFF.